The 21 T cell receptor beta chains given below trace back to one sample, sequenced in a study of blood T cell repertoires in COVID-19. This table comes from immunoSEQ multiplex PCR, and its TCRdb copy is limited to in-frame clones, with some not included. The top ten clones hold around 6.9% of a sample with 190,000 or so clones, 70% to 85% of them seen once. The material sequenced was peripheral blood. These receptors were collected from a human donor with acute or convalescent COVID-19. The donor label of this sample is uncertain.

This clone has only one observation. V and J are TRBV29-1 and TRBJ2-7, with D possibly matching TRBD2 (5 bases). The germline CDR1 and CDR2 sequences are SQVTM and ANQGSEA. V lost 7 bases and J 0 bases, leaving 7 bases between the germline ends. This CDR3 region has 11 residues. Here the CDR3 reads CSGRNSYEQYF. DNA for the CDR3: TGCAGCGGGAGGAACTCCTACGAGCAGTACTTC.

J is TRBJ1-1 and V is TRBV7-8; 10 bases align to TRBD1. Trimming removed 3 bases from V and 2 bases from J; junction bases left unmatched: 3. Germline values: CDR1 SGHVS, CDR2 FQNEAQ. CDR3 size: 15 residues. The CDR3 region is CASSLTGGENTEAFF. The CDR3, as DNA: TGTGCCAGCAGCTTGACAGGGGGCGAAAACACTGAAGCTTTCTTT. Full variable domain (outside the CDR3, taken from reference TRBV7-8 and TRBJ1-1): GAGVSQSPRYKVAKRGQDVALRCDPISGHVSLFWYQQALGQGPEFLTYFQNEAQLDKSGLPSDRFFAERPEGSVSTLKIQRTQQEDSAVYLCASSLTGGENTEAFFGQGTRLTVV.

The J gene is TRBJ1-1, the V gene TRBV3-1 (or the pseudogene TRBV3-2), with TRBD1 matching 11 bases. Germline CDR1 and CDR2: LGHDT and YNNKEL (reference sequence). The CDR3 spans 15 residues. V dropped 4 bases and J dropped 6; count of bases not matched to a gene: 7. The CDR3 region is CASSPWAGQGAEAFF. As DNA, the CDR3 is TGTGCCAGCAGCCCCTGGGCGGGACAGGGGGCTGAAGCTTTCTTT.

The J gene is TRBJ2-1, the V gene TRBV6-1; 9 nucleotides match TRBD2. The CDR3 has 15 residues. Germline CDR1 is MNHNS and CDR2 is SASEGT. The junction had 6 bases not matched to a gene; V was cut back by 3 bases and J by 6 bases. CDR3 loop: CASSDGSSGTNEQFF. The CDR3 DNA follows: TGTGCCAGCAGTGACGGGTCTAGCGGGACCAATGAGCAGTTCTTC.

The rearrangement links TRBV19 to TRBJ1-2, with D perhaps matching TRBD1 (5 bases). Germline CDR1 reads LNHDA; CDR2 reads SQIVND (reference sequence). Trimming shortened V by 5 bases and J by 6 bases, and 19 bases separated the two germline ends. This CDR3 has 15 residues. The CDR3 DNA reads as TGTGCCAGTAGTTTGATTGGCTGGGGCGCGGATGGCTACACCTTC. It encodes CASSLIGWGADGYTF.

The chain links TRBV6-4 to TRBJ2-6, with D tentatively TRBD2 (5 bases). The CDR3 is made up of 14 amino acids. V lost 5 bases and J 0 bases, leaving 5 bases between the germline ends. The germline V gene encodes CDR1 MRHNA and CDR2 SNTAGT. The chain's CDR3 is CASSSGSGANVLTF. The CDR3 DNA follows: TGTGCCAGCAGTAGCGGCTCTGGGGCCAACGTCCTGACTTTC.

The chain has TRBV2 and TRBJ1-2; 9 bases align to TRBD1. The CDR3 length is 14 residues. Unmatched junction bases numbered 8, after V lost 6 bases and J lost 6 bases. CDR1 and CDR2 (germline): SNHLY, FYNNEI. CDR3 protein: CASRPMGQGHGYTF. The CDR3, as DNA: TGTGCCAGCAGGCCTATGGGACAGGGCCATGGCTACACCTTC. Supplemented by reference TRBV2 and TRBJ1-2, the full variable domain reads EPEVTQTPSHQVTQMGQEVILRCVPISNHLYFYWYRQILGQKVEFLVSFYNNEISEKSEIFDDQFSVERPDGSNFTLKIRSTKLEDSAMYFCASRPMGQGHGYTFGSGTRLTVV.

The chain couples TRBV24-1 to TRBJ2-1; 13 positions agree with TRBD2. The CDR3 has 20 amino acids. Per germline, CDR1 KGHDR and CDR2 SFDVKD. The trim removed 3 bases at V and 2 bases at J, leaving 12 bases unmatched. The CDR3: CATSDRGLAGLRGPYNEQFF. CDR3 coding DNA: TGTGCCACCAGTGATAGGGGACTAGCGGGACTACGAGGGCCCTACAATGAGCAGTTCTTC.

In this sample, this clone turned up once. The rearrangement uses TRBV2 and TRBJ2-7; no definite D call. CDR1 is SNHLY, CDR2 FYNNEI, per germline. V was trimmed by 8 bases and J by 6 bases, leaving 17 bases between them. The CDR3 sequence is 13 residues long. For the CDR3, the DNA is TGTGCCAGCGGTATCACGGAGAGAGCCGAGCAGTACTTC. Amino acids: CASGITERAEQYF. Based on the CDR3 plus reference TRBV2 and TRBJ2-7, the full variable domain is EPEVTQTPSHQVTQMGQEVILRCVPISNHLYFYWYRQILGQKVEFLVSFYNNEISEKSEIFDDQFSVERPDGSNFTLKIRSTKLEDSAMYFCASGITERAEQYFGPGTRLTVT.

The CDR3 is CASSLGTGLEAFF. The CDR3 DNA reads TGTGCCAGCAGTTTGGGGACAGGCCTAGAAGCTTTCTTT. The genes are TRBV12-3 or TRBV12-4 and TRBJ1-1; 8 nucleotides line up with TRBD1. This CDR3 contains 13 residues. J gave up 8 bases and V 3 bases, and 5 bases lay outside the gene matches.

The chain links TRBV27 to TRBJ1-5, with 12 bases aligning to TRBD1. CDR3 length: 17 residues. Unmatched junction bases numbered 1, after V lost 0 bases and J lost 1 base. Germline V gene sequence: CDR1 MNHEY, CDR2 SMNVEV (reference sequence). Written as DNA, the CDR3 is TGTGCCAGCAGTTTATCGGGGACAGGGGGCAGCAATCAGCCCCAGCATTTT. Protein sequence: CASSLSGTGGSNQPQHF.

The chain couples TRBV7-2 to TRBJ2-3; 10 bases map to TRBD2. Germline V CDR1 and CDR2: SGHTA, FQGNSA. This CDR3 region has 15 residues. V was pared by 7 bases and J by 4 bases, with 8 bases of the junction left unmatched. For the CDR3, the DNA is TGTGCCAGCACCTCCCGAGCGGGAGGGCCAGATACGCAGTATTTT. Encoded protein: CASTSRAGGPDTQYF. The full variable domain, its missing parts supplied by reference TRBV7-2 and TRBJ2-3, is GAGVSQSPSNKVTEKGKDVELRCDPISGHTALYWYRQSLGQGLEFLIYFQGNSAPDKSGLPSDRFSAERTGGSVSTLTIQRTQQEDSAVYLCASTSRAGGPDTQYFGPGTRLTVL.

Turning to this clone: Distinct nucleotide sequences in the sample also encode this CDR3. The V call is TRBV10-3, the J call TRBJ1-5, with D maybe TRBD1 (5 bases). This CDR3 spans 14 amino acids. The ends were cut back, 0 bases at V and 4 bases at J, with 7 bases in the middle. Germline-derived CDR1 and CDR2 are ENHRY and SYGVKD. The CDR3 nucleotides read TGTGCCATCAGTGAGTCGGGGGGGAATCAGCCCCAGCATTTT. Protein product: CAISESGGNQPQHF.

V gene TRBV6-6 combines with J gene TRBJ1-3; D is ambiguous. The CDR3 is 15 residues long. Germline assignment: CDR1 MNHNY and CDR2 SVGAGI (reference sequence). The ends were cut back, 2 bases at V and 0 bases at J, with 8 bases in the middle. The CDR3 reads CASSYDGSSGNTIYF. The CDR3 region has the DNA TGTGCCAGCAGTTACGATGGGAGCTCTGGAAACACCATATATTTT.

The chain uses TRBV19 and TRBJ1-2, with no clear D. In germline, CDR1 is LNHDA, CDR2 SQIVND (reference sequence). The CDR3 runs 13 residues. V dropped 0 bases and J dropped 6 bases, with 8 bases sitting between them. The CDR3 nucleotides are TGTGCCAGTAGTATAGACTATAATAATGGCTACACCTTC. Translation gives CASSIDYNNGYTF. Using reference TRBV19 and TRBJ1-2 for the parts outside the CDR3, the full variable domain is DGGITQSPKYLFRKEGQNVTLSCEQNLNHDAMYWYRQDPGQGLRLIYYSQIVNDFQKGDIAEGYSVSREKKESFPLTVTSAQKNPTAFYLCASSIDYNNGYTFGSGTRLTVV.

Worth noting for this clone: Other DNA sequences in this sample translate to the same CDR3. The chain joins TRBV29-1 to TRBJ2-3, with 7 bases fitting TRBD1. Germline lookup yields CDR1 SQVTM and CDR2 ANQGSEA. The CDR3 has 12 residues. The V and J ends lost 7 bases and 5 bases, in that order; junction bases with no gene match: 6. DNA of the CDR3: TGCAGCGCTGACAGGGATAGAGATACGCAGTATTTT. Translated, it gives CSADRDRDTQYF.

The genes are TRBV5-6 and TRBJ2-5, with 10 positions matching TRBD2. Per germline, CDR1 SGHDT and CDR2 YYEEEE. The CDR3 length is 16 residues. Unmatched junction bases numbered 4, after V lost 2 bases and J lost 0 bases. In DNA, the CDR3 is TGTGCCAGCAGCTTCCAAGCGGGAGGGTACCAAGAGACCCAGTACTTC. Protein product: CASSFQAGGYQETQYF.

This chain links TRBV18 with TRBJ1-6; unclear D gene. Germline V gene lookup returns CDR1 KGHSH and CDR2 LQKENI. Trimming removed 3 bases at V and 10 bases at J, with 10 bases between. CDR3 length equals 13 residues. The CDR3 region is CASSPTRQSPLHF. CDR3 nucleotides: TGTGCCAGCTCACCTACAAGACAATCACCCCTCCACTTT.

This clone has more than one count but fewer than ten. CDR3 bases: TGCAGCGTTTCCTTAGGCAGGGACTACGAGCAGTACTTC. Its translation is CSVSLGRDYEQYF. The rearrangement uses TRBV29-1 and TRBJ2-7; a weak D match, TRBD1 (5 bases). The germline V and J ends were trimmed by 5 bases and 3 bases, with 14 bases remaining between them. The germline V gene encodes CDR1 SQVTM and CDR2 ANQGSEA. The CDR3 runs 13 residues.

The chain has TRBV6-6 and TRBJ2-1, with 8 bases matching TRBD2. The length of the CDR3 is 17 residues. Germline V gene data show CDR1 as MNHNY and CDR2 as SVGAGI (reference sequence). The trim removed 5 bases at V and 0 bases at J, leaving 9 bases unmatched. Here the CDR3 reads CASSPLTSDSSYNEQFF. CDR3 in DNA: TGTGCCAGCAGTCCCCTGACTAGCGATAGCTCCTACAATGAGCAGTTCTTC.

The chain recombines TRBV5-1 with TRBJ2-1; D is possibly TRBD2 (6 bases). The CDR3 sequence is 14 residues long. Looked up from germline, CDR1 is SGHRS and CDR2 is YFSETQ. V was shortened by 2 bases and J by 6 bases, with 12 bases between the two germline ends. The CDR3 spells CASSFGLASNEQFF. CDR3 DNA: TGCGCCAGCAGCTTTGGGCTAGCGAGCAATGAGCAGTTCTTC.